The clone carrying this TCR beta chain was detected once. These data are taken from a study of blood T cell repertoires in COVID-19. Study summary: The United States, Italy and Spain were the sources of the acute and convalescent COVID-19 samples. The analysed material was cDNA or gDNA that came from T cells, B-cell-depleted T cells, or PBMCs.

Per the germline V gene, CDR1 is LNHDA and CDR2 is SQIVND (reference sequence). This CDR3 contains 14 residues. V was clipped by 1 base and J by 7 bases, with 8 bases between them. In the study's own analysis: Amplifying reference gene primers gave estimates of nucleated cell counts. Assay used: immunoSEQ multiplex PCR; TCRdb lists only in-frame clones, some missing. V and J calls and clone size are given by that table; D and trimming were obtained from the DNA. The sample has about 32,000 clones; 85% to 95% are singletons. The sequenced material came from peripheral blood. This TCR was recovered from a male donor with active COVID-19. The chain has TRBV19 and TRBJ1-6; no clear D gene. In DNA, the CDR3 is TGTGCCAGTAGTATAGTTAGCGAAAATTCACCCCTCCACTTT. Translating it yields CASSIVSENSPLHF.